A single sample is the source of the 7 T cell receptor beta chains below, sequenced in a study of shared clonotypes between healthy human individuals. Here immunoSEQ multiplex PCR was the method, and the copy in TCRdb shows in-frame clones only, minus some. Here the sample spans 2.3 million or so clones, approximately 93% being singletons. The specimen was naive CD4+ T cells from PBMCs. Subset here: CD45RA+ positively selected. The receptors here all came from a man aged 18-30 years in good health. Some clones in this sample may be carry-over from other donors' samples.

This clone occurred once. The CDR3 here is CASSLVGGENIQYF. The CDR3 DNA follows: TGCGCCAGCAGCTTGGTAGGTGGGGAAAACATTCAGTACTTC. The chain uses TRBV5-1 and TRBJ2-4; D ambiguous. Germline lookup yields CDR1 SGHRS and CDR2 YFSETQ. This CDR3 is 14 amino acids long. The germline V and J ends were trimmed by 0 bases and 5 bases, with 9 bases remaining between them. The full variable domain, with the rest looked up from reference TRBV5-1 and TRBJ2-4, is KAGVTQTPRYLIKTRGQQVTLSCSPISGHRSVSWYQQTPGQGLQFLFEYFSETQRNKGNFPGRFSGRQFSNSRSEMNVSTLELGDSALYLCASSLVGGENIQYFGAGTRLSVL.

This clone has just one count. The CDR3 region has the DNA TGTGCCAGCAGCGCGGCAGTATATGGCTACACCTTC. Translation: CASSAAVYGYTF. The chain carries TRBV9 and TRBJ1-2; the D is unclear. The CDR3 has 12 residues. Germline V lookup: CDR1 SGDLS, CDR2 YYNGEE. Trimming shortened V by 3 bases and J by 5 bases, and 8 bases separated the two germline ends.

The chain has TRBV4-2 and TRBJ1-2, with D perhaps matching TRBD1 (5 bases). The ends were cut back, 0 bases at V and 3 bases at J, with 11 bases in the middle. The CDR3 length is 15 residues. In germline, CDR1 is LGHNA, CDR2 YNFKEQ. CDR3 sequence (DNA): TGTGCCAGCAGCCAAGATGCAGGGAAATACTATGGCTACACCTTC. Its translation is CASSQDAGKYYGYTF.

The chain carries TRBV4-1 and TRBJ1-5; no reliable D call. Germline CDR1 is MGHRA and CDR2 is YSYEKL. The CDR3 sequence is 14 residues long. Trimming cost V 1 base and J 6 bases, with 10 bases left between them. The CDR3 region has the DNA TGCGCCAGCAGCCAAGTCAGGCGGGGTCAGCCCCAGCATTTT. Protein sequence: CASSQVRRGQPQHF.

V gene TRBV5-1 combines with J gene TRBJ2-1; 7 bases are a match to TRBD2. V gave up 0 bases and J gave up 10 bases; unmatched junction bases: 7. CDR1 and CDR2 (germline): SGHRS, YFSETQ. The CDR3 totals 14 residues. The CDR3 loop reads CASSLEASGQEQFF. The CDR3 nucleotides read TGCGCCAGCAGCTTGGAGGCTAGCGGCCAAGAGCAGTTCTTC.

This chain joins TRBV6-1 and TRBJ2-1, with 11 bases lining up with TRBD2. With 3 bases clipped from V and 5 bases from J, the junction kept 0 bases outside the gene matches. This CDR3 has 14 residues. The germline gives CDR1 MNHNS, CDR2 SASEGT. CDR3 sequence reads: CASSEGLADNEQFF. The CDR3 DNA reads TGTGCCAGCAGTGAGGGACTAGCGGACAATGAGCAGTTCTTC.

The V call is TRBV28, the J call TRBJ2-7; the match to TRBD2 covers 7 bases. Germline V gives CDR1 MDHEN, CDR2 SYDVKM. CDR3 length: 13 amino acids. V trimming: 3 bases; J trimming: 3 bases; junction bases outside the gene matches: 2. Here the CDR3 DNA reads TGTGCCAGCAGTTTTGGGGGGGACTACGAGCAGTACTTC. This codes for CASSFGGDYEQYF.